This entry lists 10 T cell receptor beta chains sequenced from one sample in a study of cytomegalovirus exposure and HLA in healthy donors. PCR employed 60 Vbeta and 13 Jbeta primers. The data were produced by immunoSEQ multiplex PCR, yet TCRdb's version contains in-frame clones alone and is incomplete. The table shows approximately 120,000 clones, with around 82% occurring only once. The specimen sequenced was PBMCs. These receptors came from a man younger than 45 in good health and CMV-seropositive.

The chain links TRBV7-3 to TRBJ2-5; TRBD2 aligns across 9 bases. This CDR3 has 14 residues. Germline loops: CDR1 SGHTA, CDR2 FQGTGA. V trimming: 11 bases; J trimming: 5 bases; junction bases outside the gene matches: 12. Here the CDR3 DNA reads TGTGCCTCGAAATTGGGTAGCGGGAGTGAGACCCAGTACTTC. Amino acids: CASKLGSGSETQYF.

This sequence joins TRBV4-2 and TRBJ2-2; D gene ambiguous. Deletions cut 0 bases from V and 5 bases from J, with 10 bases between. Germline V CDR1 and CDR2: LGHNA, YNFKEQ. This CDR3 comprises 15 residues. The CDR3 reads CASSQDSIRTGELFF. CDR3 sequence (DNA): TGTGCCAGCAGCCAAGACTCTATCCGTACCGGGGAGCTGTTTTTT.

This clone was counted between two and nine times. A far larger clone is one base from this, pointing to a likely read error. This chain joins TRBV2 and TRBJ2-2, with TRBD1 as a possible D gene (6 bases). The assigned J gene may be wrong: the sequence end matches TRBJ1-1 better. This CDR3 has 16 residues. Germline CDR1 is SNHLY and CDR2 is FYNNEI. The CDR3 loop is CASSGLDSGQGTEAFF. The DNA for the CDR3 is TGTGCCAGCAGTGGACTGGACAGTGGGCAAGGCACTGAAGCTTTCTTT.

The V and J genes are TRBV7-2 and TRBJ1-5, with D possibly TRBD1 on 5 matching bases. V was shortened by 4 bases and J by 8 bases, with 15 bases between the two germline ends. There are 14 residues in the CDR3. Germline V CDR1 and CDR2: SGHTA, FQGNSA. CDR3: CASSSPGGLEPQHF. In DNA, the CDR3 is TGTGCCAGCAGCTCCCCCGGGGGTCTTGAGCCCCAGCATTTT.

This clone appeared once. V and J are TRBV4-3 and TRBJ2-4; 7 bases match TRBD2. V lost 2 bases and J lost 6; bases outside the gene matches: 7. The CDR3 has 15 amino acids. Germline CDR1 is LGHNA and CDR2 is YSLEER. Here the CDR3 DNA reads TGCGCCAGCAGCCAATATATGGCTAGCGGAAACATTCAGTACTTC. Its protein is CASSQYMASGNIQYF.

The chain uses TRBV7-2 and TRBJ2-7; the D gene is possibly TRBD2 (6 bases). The CDR3 contains 15 residues. Trimming took 4 bases from V and 2 from J, leaving 15 bases between them. Germline V gene sequence: CDR1 SGHTA, CDR2 FQGNSA. CDR3 region: CASSYRRIAAYEQYF. The CDR3 region has the DNA TGTGCCAGCAGCTACCGACGGATAGCGGCCTACGAGCAGTACTTC.

This chain joins TRBV6-5 and TRBJ2-3; TRBD1 aligns across 10 bases. There are 16 residues in the CDR3. Unmatched junction bases numbered 6, after V lost 4 bases and J lost 2 bases. Germline V gives CDR1 MNHEY, CDR2 SVGAGI. The CDR3 DNA follows: TGTGCCAGCAGTTCGAGGGACAGGGGTAACACAGATACGCAGTATTTT. Its translation is CASSSRDRGNTDTQYF.

This chain joins TRBV19 and TRBJ2-2; 7 bases agree with TRBD2. CDR3 length equals 15 residues. J was trimmed by 7 bases and V by 5 bases; bases with no gene match: 10. CDR1 is LNHDA and CDR2 is SQIVND in the germline V gene (reference sequence). CDR3 bases: TGTGCCAGTAGTGTCGGGACTACCAGAAACGGGGAGCTGTTTTTT. It encodes CASSVGTTRNGELFF. The variable domain in full, with the rest retrieved from reference TRBV19 and TRBJ2-2, is DGGITQSPKYLFRKEGQNVTLSCEQNLNHDAMYWYRQDPGQGLRLIYYSQIVNDFQKGDIAEGYSVSREKKESFPLTVTSAQKNPTAFYLCASSVGTTRNGELFFGEGSRLTVL.

This clone was counted only a few times. The V gene is TRBV9, the J gene TRBJ2-3, with 8 bases fitting TRBD2. The CDR3 runs 16 residues. Germline V gene data show CDR1 as SGDLS and CDR2 as YYNGEE. J was trimmed by 1 base and V by 0 bases; bases with no gene match: 4. CDR3 DNA: TGTGCCAGCAGCGTAGGGGAACTAGCGGGCACAGATACGCAGTATTTT. Translated: CASSVGELAGTDTQYF. The full variable domain, with the rest looked up from reference TRBV9 and TRBJ2-3, is DSGVTQTPKHLITATGQRVTLRCSPRSGDLSVYWYQQSLDQGLQFLIQYYNGEERAKGNILERFSAQQFPDLHSELNLSSLELGDSALYFCASSVGELAGTDTQYFGPGTRLTVL.

This clone was detected only once. J is TRBJ2-3 and V is TRBV30, with 10 bases lining up with TRBD2. After removal of 5 bases from V and 7 bases from J, the junction contained 15 bases not matched to a gene. CDR3 size: 16 residues. CDR1 is GTSNPN, CDR2 SVGIG, per germline (reference sequence). The CDR3 spells CAWPPALAGAKNTQYF. The CDR3 DNA reads as TGTGCCTGGCCCCCCGCCCTAGCGGGAGCTAAGAATACGCAGTATTTT.